This TCR beta chain was documented in a study of blood T cell repertoires in COVID-19. Overall study: Samples came from the United States, Italy and Spain, spanning acute and convalescent COVID-19.

Method: immunoSEQ multiplex PCR; TCRdb's copy keeps in-frame clones and lacks some. The sample shows about 200,000 clones, about 84% of them seen only once. Trimming pared 2 bases from V and 2 bases from J, leaving 7 bases between. Germline V gives CDR1 SGHNT, CDR2 YYREEE (reference sequence). The CDR3 loop spans 13 amino acids. Enrollees, about 18 to 89 years old, lived in 25 or so US areas. The chain carries TRBV5-4 and TRBJ1-1; D is unclear. The sequencing sample was made of PBMCs or T cells enriched from blood (not recorded which). The clonotype comes from a man in his forties with acute COVID-19. CDR3 region: CASSFSPNTEAFF. The DNA for the CDR3 is TGTGCCAGCAGCTTTTCCCCAAACACTGAAGCTTTCTTT.